Listed below are T cell receptor beta chains from one sample, sequenced in a study of T cell responses to AZD1222 COVID-19 vaccine. Sequenced by immunoSEQ multiplex PCR; TCRdb stores in-frame clones only, minus some. The sample consists of tens of thousands of clones, 80% to 85% of them appearing once. This specimen was peripheral blood, taken 28 days after the second AZD1222 dose. These receptors were taken from an adult who received the AZD1222 COVID-19 vaccine. Both conserved end residues are part of each CDR3. A D gene is named only where the DNA matches it firmly. Size tells how often a clone was seen (once, few, many) or the class of an expanded clone, and some rows leave it out.

d_gene,j_gene,abundance,v_gene,CDR3aa,CDR3nt
TRBD1,TRBJ1-5,.,TRBV10-3,CAISPQGGGWNQPQHF,TGTGCCATCAGTCCCCAGGGGGGAGGGTGGAATCAGCCCCAGCATTTT
.,TRBJ1-2,.,TRBV19,CASSMSRGSVYGYTF,TGTGCCAGTAGTATGAGCAGGGGATCTGTTTATGGCTACACCTTC
.,TRBJ1-4,.,TRBV9,CASSVGKGRSEKLFF,TGTGCCAGCAGCGTAGGAAAGGGAAGGAGTGAAAAACTGTTTTTT
TRBD1,TRBJ1-2,.,TRBV5-6,CASSSGQGAPGGYTF,TGTGCCAGCAGCTCCGGACAGGGGGCGCCGGGTGGCTACACCTTC
TRBD2,TRBJ2-1,.,TRBV5-4,CASSPPGGVVGNEQFF,TGTGCCAGCAGCCCGCCGGGGGGGGTTGTTGGCAATGAGCAGTTCTTC
TRBD1,TRBJ2-5,.,TRBV7-9,CASSWTGGGETQYF,TGTGCCAGCAGCTGGACAGGAGGTGGCGAGACCCAGTACTTC
.,TRBJ2-7,few,TRBV29-1,CSVGLSFYEQYF,TGCAGCGTTGGACTGAGTTTCTACGAGCAGTACTTC
TRBD2,TRBJ2-1,.,TRBV4-2,CASSQEQRGNEQFF,TGTGCCAGCAGCCAAGAGCAGCGGGGCAATGAGCAGTTCTTC
TRBD1,TRBJ2-7,.,TRBV5-8,CASSLTGTVHYEQYF,TGTGCCAGCAGCTTAACCGGGACAGTGCACTACGAGCAGTACTTC
.,TRBJ1-2,.,TRBV6-6,CASSGEGTVNYGYTF,TGTGCCAGCAGCGGTGAAGGGACGGTAAACTATGGCTACACCTTC
TRBD1,TRBJ1-5,.,TRBV5-1,CASSLDSGQNQPQHF,TGCGCCAGCAGCTTGGACTCGGGACAGAATCAGCCCCAGCATTTT
TRBD1,TRBJ2-1,.,TRBV28,CASSSDRGSSYNEQFF,TGTGCCAGCAGTTCCGACAGGGGGAGCTCCTACAATGAGCAGTTCTTC
TRBD2,TRBJ2-5,.,TRBV7-8,CASSLGGTSKTQYF,TGTGCCAGCAGCTTAGGGGGGACTAGTAAGACCCAGTACTTC
.,TRBJ1-3,.,TRBV15,CATSRDPAWGRSGNTIYF,TGTGCCACCAGCAGAGATCCCGCCTGGGGAAGGTCTGGAAACACCATATATTTT
.,TRBJ1-4,.,TRBV5-1,CASSLGTLATNEKLFF,TGCGCCAGCAGCCTGGGGACTCTTGCAACTAATGAAAAACTGTTTTTT
TRBD1,TRBJ1-3,.,TRBV19,CASSIGTGDRGNTIYF,TGTGCCAGTAGTATTGGGACAGGGGATCGTGGAAACACCATATATTTT
.,TRBJ1-2,.,TRBV12-3/TRBV12-4,CASSQITFLPF,TGTGCCAGCAGCCAGATCACCTTTCTACCCTTC
.,TRBJ1-2,.,TRBV30,CAWSPHYGYTF,TGTGCCTGGAGTCCCCATTACGGCTACACCTTC
.,TRBJ1-3,.,TRBV10-3,CAISESLQNRNTIYF,TGTGCCATCAGTGAGTCGCTGCAGAACCGAAACACCATATATTTT
TRBD2,TRBJ2-1,.,TRBV19,CASSAPGGPHTYEQFF,TGTGCCAGTAGTGCACCGGGGGGGCCTCATACATATGAGCAGTTCTTC